Described below is a single T cell receptor beta chain sequence and its context. As handled by the study authors: Amplification of reference gene primers was used by the study to estimate nucleated cell counts. Measured with immunoSEQ multiplex PCR; TCRdb has only the in-frame clones, and not every one. That table gives V, J and clone size, and the DNA gave D and trimming. Seen here are around 300,000 clones, roughly 90% observed once, and the top ten hold approximately 4%. This record comes from a study of blood T cell repertoires in COVID-19. Study as a whole: Samples of COVID-19 (acute and convalescent) were obtained from the United States, Italy and Spain. PBMCs, B-cell-depleted T cells, or T cells were the source of the cDNA or gDNA that made up the material.

Germline V lookup: CDR1 LNHNV, CDR2 YYDKDF (reference sequence). The CDR3 totals 13 residues. Trimming pared 9 bases from V and 3 bases from J, leaving 14 bases between. The receptor was derived from a woman aged 45-60 years with active or convalescent COVID-19. Sequenced material: peripheral blood. The V call is TRBV15, the J call TRBJ1-1; possible D gene TRBD1, 5 bases. The CDR3 nucleotides read TGTGCCACTTGGGGCTCTGAGGACACTGAAGCTTTCTTT. This translates into CATWGSEDTEAFF.